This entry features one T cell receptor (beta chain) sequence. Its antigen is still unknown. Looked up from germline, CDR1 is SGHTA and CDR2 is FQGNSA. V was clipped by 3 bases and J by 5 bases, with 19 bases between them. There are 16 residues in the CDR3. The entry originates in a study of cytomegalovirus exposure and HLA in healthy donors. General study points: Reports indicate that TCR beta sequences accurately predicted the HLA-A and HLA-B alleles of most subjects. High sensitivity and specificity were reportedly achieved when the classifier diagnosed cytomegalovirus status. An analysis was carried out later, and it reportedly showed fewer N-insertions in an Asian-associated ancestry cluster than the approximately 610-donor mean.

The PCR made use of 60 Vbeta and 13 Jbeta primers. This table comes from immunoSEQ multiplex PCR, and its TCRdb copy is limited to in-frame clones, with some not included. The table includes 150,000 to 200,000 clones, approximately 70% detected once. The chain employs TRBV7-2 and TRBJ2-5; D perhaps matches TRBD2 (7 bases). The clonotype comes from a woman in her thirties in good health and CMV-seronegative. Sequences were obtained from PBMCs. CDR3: CASSLPLGGGRETQYF. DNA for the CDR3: TGTGCCAGCAGCTTGCCGCTAGGGGGGGGAAGGGAGACCCAGTACTTC.